This entry is about one T cell receptor beta chain. Its antigen is unidentified. Sequencing used cDNA as its template, made by extracting RNA and reverse transcribing it. Method: immunoSEQ multiplex PCR; TCRdb's copy keeps in-frame clones and lacks some. This table has roughly 250,000 clones, about two thirds appearing once. Germline V gene data show CDR1 as SGHTA and CDR2 as FQGTGA. The CDR3 sequence is 14 residues long. Trimming took 0 bases from V and 10 from J, leaving 13 bases between them. The source of the sample is a study of CD8+ T cells in alopecia areata. At the level of the study: Treated patients swallowed 5 to 10 mg of oral tofacitinib twice daily.

A FACSAria was used to sort CD4+ and CD8+ T cells. These cells came from PBMCs. Study-level results: In patients, TCRs were shared less clearly than in mice, and HLA may possibly be involved. Sequenced scalp T cells also include alphabeta T cells resident in normal skin.

The rearrangement joins TRBV7-3 to TRBJ2-1, with D perhaps TRBD1 or TRBD2 (5 bases each). The sample here was CD4+ T cells sorted from blood, taken at week 0. The sequence was collected from a human donor with alopecia areata. The DNA for the CDR3 is TGTGCCAGCAGCTTAACGTCAGTCCGGGGCGAGCAGTTCTTC. Its protein product is CASSLTSVRGEQFF.